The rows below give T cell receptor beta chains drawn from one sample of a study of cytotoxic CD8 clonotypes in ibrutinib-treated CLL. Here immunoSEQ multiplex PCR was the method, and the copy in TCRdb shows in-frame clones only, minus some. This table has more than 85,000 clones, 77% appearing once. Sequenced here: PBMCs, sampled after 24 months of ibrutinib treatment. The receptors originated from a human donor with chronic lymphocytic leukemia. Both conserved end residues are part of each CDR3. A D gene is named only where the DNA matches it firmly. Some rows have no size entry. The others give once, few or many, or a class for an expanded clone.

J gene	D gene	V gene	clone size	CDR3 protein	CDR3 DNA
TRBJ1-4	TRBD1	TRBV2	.	CASSLTGATNEKLFF	TGTGCCAGCAGCCTTACAGGGGCAACTAATGAAAAACTGTTTTTT
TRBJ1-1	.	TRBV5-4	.	CASSYYGLTEAFF	TGTGCCAGCAGCTATTACGGGCTCACTGAAGCTTTCTTT
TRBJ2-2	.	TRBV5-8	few	CASSPVDGGRTGELFF	TGTGCCAGCAGCCCGGTGGACGGGGGAAGAACCGGGGAGCTGTTTTTT
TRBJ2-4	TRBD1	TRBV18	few	CASSSTEGGRVNIQYF	TGTGCCAGCTCTTCCACGGAAGGGGGCCGAGTGAACATTCAGTACTTC
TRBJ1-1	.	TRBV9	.	CASSGRNTEAFF	TGTGCCAGCAGCGGGCGTAACACTGAAGCTTTCTTT
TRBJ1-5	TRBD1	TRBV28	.	CASRTGTGQNQPQHF	TGTGCCAGCAGGACGGGGACAGGTCAAAATCAGCCCCAGCATTTT
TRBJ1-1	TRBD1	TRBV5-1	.	CASSLAGQGTEAFF	TGCGCCAGCAGCTTGGCCGGACAGGGGACTGAAGCTTTCTTT
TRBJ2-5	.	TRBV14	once	CASSQGLAPSLETQYF	TGTGCCAGCAGCCAAGGGCTAGCGCCCAGCCTTGAGACCCAGTACTTC
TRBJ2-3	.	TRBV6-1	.	CASSEAGSHFPDTQYF	TGTGCCAGCAGTGAAGCCGGGTCACATTTCCCAGATACGCAGTATTTT
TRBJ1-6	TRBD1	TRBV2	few	CASRTPEGGNSPLHF	TGTGCCAGCAGAACGCCTGAAGGGGGCAATTCACCCCTCCACTTT
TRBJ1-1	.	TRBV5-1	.	CASSLFSDSLSAEAFF	TGCGCCAGCAGCTTGTTTTCGGACAGCTTGTCAGCTGAAGCTTTCTTT
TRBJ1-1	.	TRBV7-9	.	CASSLGGTFQNTEAFF	TGTGCCAGCAGCTTAGGGGGGACTTTTCAGAACACTGAAGCTTTCTTT
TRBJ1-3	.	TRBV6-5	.	CASSVQGLSGNTIYF	TGTGCCAGCAGTGTTCAGGGGCTCTCTGGAAACACCATATATTTT
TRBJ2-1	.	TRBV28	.	CASSPPRAGMYNEQFF	TGTGCCAGCTCCCCCCCTCGGGCGGGGATGTACAATGAGCAGTTCTTC
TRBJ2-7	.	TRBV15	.	CATEGRKAEQYF	TGTGCCACCGAGGGCAGGAAGGCCGAGCAGTACTTC
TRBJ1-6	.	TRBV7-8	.	CASSLMGPYNSPLHF	TGTGCCAGCAGCTTAATGGGTCCGTATAATTCACCCCTCCACTTT
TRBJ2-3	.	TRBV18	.	CASSPGVDTDTQYF	TGTGCCAGCTCACCAGGTGTGGACACAGATACGCAGTATTTT
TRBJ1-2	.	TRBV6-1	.	CASSEMGPSAYGYTF	TGTGCCAGCAGTGAAATGGGACCGAGTGCCTATGGCTACACCTTC
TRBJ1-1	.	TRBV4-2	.	CASSQFTENPAFF	TGTGCCAGCAGCCAATTCACAGAGAACCCCGCTTTCTTT
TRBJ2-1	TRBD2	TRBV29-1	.	CSVEGLAGDQTYNEQFF	TGCAGCGTTGAAGGGCTAGCGGGGGATCAGACCTACAATGAGCAGTTCTTC
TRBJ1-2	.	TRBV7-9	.	CASSWEGYGYTF	TGTGCCAGCAGCTGGGAGGGTTATGGCTACACCTTC
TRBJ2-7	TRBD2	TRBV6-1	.	CASSDWGLAGEQYF	TGTGCCAGCAGTGATTGGGGACTAGCGGGGGAGCAGTACTTC
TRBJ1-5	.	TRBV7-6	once	CASSPIDSNQPQHF	TGTGCCAGCAGCCCGATAGATAGCAATCAGCCCCAGCATTTT
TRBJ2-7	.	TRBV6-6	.	CASRAGYLSYEQYF	TGTGCCAGCAGGGCGGGGTACCTCTCCTACGAGCAGTACTTC
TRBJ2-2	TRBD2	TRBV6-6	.	CASSQLAETNTGELFF	TGTGCCAGCAGCCAACTAGCGGAGACGAACACCGGGGAGCTGTTTTTT
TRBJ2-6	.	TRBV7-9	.	CASSRDGSGANVLTF	TGTGCCAGCAGCCGAGACGGCTCTGGGGCCAACGTCCTGACTTTC
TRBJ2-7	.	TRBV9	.	CASSGTQDGVQYF	TGTGCCAGCAGCGGGACTCAGGATGGAGTTCAGTACTTC
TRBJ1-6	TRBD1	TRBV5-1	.	CASHPGQGDSPLHF	TGCGCCAGCCATCCGGGACAGGGGGATTCACCCCTCCACTTT
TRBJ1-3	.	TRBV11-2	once	CASSLDRVTIYF	TGTGCCAGCAGCTTAGATCGGGTCACCATATATTTT
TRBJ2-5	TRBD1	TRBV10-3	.	CAISEPGQGETQYF	TGTGCCATCAGTGAGCCGGGACAGGGGGAGACCCAGTACTTC
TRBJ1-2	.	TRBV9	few	CASSPRGDNYGYTF	TGTGCCAGCAGCCCCAGGGGAGATAACTATGGCTACACCTTC
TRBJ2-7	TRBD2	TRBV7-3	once	CASSSVLAGPSSYEQYF	TGTGCCAGCAGCTCCGTCCTAGCGGGACCGAGCTCCTACGAGCAGTACTTC
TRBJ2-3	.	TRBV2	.	CALGERRTDTQYF	TGTGCCTTAGGAGAGCGACGCACAGATACGCAGTATTTT
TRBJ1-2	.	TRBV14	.	CASSQVGTRQRDF	TGTGCCAGCAGCCAAGTTGGTACCCGACAAAGGGATTTC
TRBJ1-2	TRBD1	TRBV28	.	CASSRRTGVHF	TGTGCCAGCAGTCGAAGGACAGGAGTCCACTTC
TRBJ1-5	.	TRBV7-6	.	CASSQEGANQPQHF	TGTGCCAGCAGTCAAGAGGGTGCCAATCAGCCCCAGCATTTT
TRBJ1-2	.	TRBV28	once	CASSLVQGNYGYTF	TGTGCCAGCAGTTTAGTACAGGGCAACTATGGCTACACCTTC
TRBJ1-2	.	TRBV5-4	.	CASSLGGGGYGYTF	TGTGCCAGCAGCTTGGGCGGGGGAGGCTATGGCTACACCTTC
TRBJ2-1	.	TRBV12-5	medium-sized	CASGQGGSYNEQFF	TGTGCTAGTGGTCAGGGTGGCTCCTACAATGAGCAGTTCTTC
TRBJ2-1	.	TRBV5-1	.	CASSLAVNEQFF	TGCGCCAGCAGCTTGGCAGTCAATGAGCAGTTCTTC
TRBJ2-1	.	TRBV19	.	CASSLKRPPYNEQFF	TGTGCCAGTAGTCTCAAGCGGCCGCCCTACAATGAGCAGTTCTTC
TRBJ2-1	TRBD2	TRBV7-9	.	CASSPASGSYNEQFF	TGTGCCAGCAGCCCCGCTAGCGGATCCTACAATGAGCAGTTCTTC
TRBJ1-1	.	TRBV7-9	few	CASSLVSVQEAFF	TGTGCCAGCAGCTTAGTTTCTGTACAGGAAGCTTTCTTT
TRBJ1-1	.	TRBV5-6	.	CASSLWARVVRTEAFF	TGTGCCAGCAGCTTGTGGGCCAGGGTAGTAAGAACTGAAGCTTTCTTT
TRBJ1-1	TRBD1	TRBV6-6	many	CASSSGQGLPFF	TGTGCCAGCAGTTCCGGACAGGGGCTTCCTTTCTTT
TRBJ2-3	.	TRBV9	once	CASSPLRETDTQYF	TGTGCCAGCAGCCCGCTACGGGAGACAGATACGCAGTATTTT
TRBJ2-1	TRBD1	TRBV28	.	CASSLTGVTDEQFF	TGTGCCAGCAGTTTAACAGGGGTTACAGATGAGCAGTTCTTC
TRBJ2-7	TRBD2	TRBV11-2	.	CASSLNSGRRSEQYF	TGTGCCAGCAGCTTGAATAGCGGGAGAAGGAGCGAGCAGTACTTC
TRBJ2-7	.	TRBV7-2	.	CASSLEQDTLYEQYF	TGTGCCAGCAGCTTAGAGCAGGACACACTCTACGAGCAGTACTTC
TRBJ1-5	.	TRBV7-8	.	CASSLDGGSGGSNQPQHF	TGTGCCAGCAGCTTAGATGGGGGGTCAGGAGGCAGCAATCAGCCCCAGCATTTT
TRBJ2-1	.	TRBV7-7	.	CASSLGSGDNEQFF	TGTGCTAGCAGCTTAGGCTCGGGGGACAATGAGCAGTTCTTC
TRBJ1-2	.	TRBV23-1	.	CASRPPLGYGYTF	TGCGCCAGCAGACCCCCGTTGGGCTATGGCTACACCTTC
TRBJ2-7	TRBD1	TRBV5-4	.	CASSAGRQGAFEQYF	TGTGCCAGCAGCGCAGGTAGACAGGGCGCCTTCGAGCAGTACTTC
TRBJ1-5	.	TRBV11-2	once	CASSSLTNQPQHF	TGTGCCAGCAGCTCTCTAACCAATCAGCCCCAGCATTTT
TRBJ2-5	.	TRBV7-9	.	CASSATEIETQYF	TGTGCCAGCAGCGCGACTGAGATAGAGACCCAGTACTTC
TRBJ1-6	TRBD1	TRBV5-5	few	CASSYRDSTHSPLHF	TGTGCCAGCAGCTACCGGGACAGCACGCATTCACCCCTCCACTTT
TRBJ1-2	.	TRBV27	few	CASITWGGSNYGYTF	TGTGCCAGCATTACCTGGGGGGGCAGTAACTATGGCTACACCTTC
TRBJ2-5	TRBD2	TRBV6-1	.	CASSLPGLWAQYF	TGTGCCAGCAGTCTACCGGGACTATGGGCCCAGTACTTC
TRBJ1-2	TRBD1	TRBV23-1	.	CASSQRDRVPYGYTF	TGCGCCAGCAGTCAAAGGGACAGGGTCCCCTATGGCTACACCTTC
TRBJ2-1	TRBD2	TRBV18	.	CASSPPRPGGFF	TGTGCCAGCTCACCACCGCGGCCGGGAGGATTCTTC